This record concerns one T cell receptor (beta chain) sequence. The data were taken from a study of cytomegalovirus exposure and HLA in healthy donors. The PCR contained 60 Vbeta and 13 Jbeta primers. TCRdb's copy holds only in-frame clones and misses some; the assay was immunoSEQ multiplex PCR. The sample lists tens of thousands of clones; approximately 70% were seen once. This TCR was sampled from a woman aged 60 to 75 in good health and CMV-seropositive. Sequenced sample: PBMCs.

This CDR3 reads CAISEGVSGNTIYF. CDR3 coding DNA: TGTGCCATCAGTGAAGGGGTGTCTGGAAACACCATATATTTT. This sequence joins TRBV10-3 and TRBJ1-3; D might be TRBD1 (5 bases). This CDR3 region has 14 residues. The germline CDR1 and CDR2 sequences are ENHRY and SYGVKD. With 3 bases removed from V and 1 base from J, the gap between germline ends came to 7 bases.